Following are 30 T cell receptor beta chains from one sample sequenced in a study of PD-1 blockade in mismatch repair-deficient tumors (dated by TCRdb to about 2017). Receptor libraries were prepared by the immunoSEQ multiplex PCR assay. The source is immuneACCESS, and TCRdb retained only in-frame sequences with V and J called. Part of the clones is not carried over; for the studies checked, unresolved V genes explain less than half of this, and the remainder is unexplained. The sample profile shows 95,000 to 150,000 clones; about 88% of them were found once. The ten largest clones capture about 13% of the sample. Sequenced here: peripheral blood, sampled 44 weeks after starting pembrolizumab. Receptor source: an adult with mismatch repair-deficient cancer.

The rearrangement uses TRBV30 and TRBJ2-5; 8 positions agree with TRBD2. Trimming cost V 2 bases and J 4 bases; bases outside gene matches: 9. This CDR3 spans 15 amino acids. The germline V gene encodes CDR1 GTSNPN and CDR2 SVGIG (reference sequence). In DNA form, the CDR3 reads TGTGCCTGGAGTAAAGGACTAGCTCGGATAGAGACCCAGTACTTC. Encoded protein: CAWSKGLARIETQYF.

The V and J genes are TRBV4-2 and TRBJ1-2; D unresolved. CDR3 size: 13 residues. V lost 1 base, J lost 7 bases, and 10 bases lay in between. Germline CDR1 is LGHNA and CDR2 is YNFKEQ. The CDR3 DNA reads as TGTGCCAGCAGCCAAGCCGACATGGGTGGCTACACCTTC. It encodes CASSQADMGGYTF.

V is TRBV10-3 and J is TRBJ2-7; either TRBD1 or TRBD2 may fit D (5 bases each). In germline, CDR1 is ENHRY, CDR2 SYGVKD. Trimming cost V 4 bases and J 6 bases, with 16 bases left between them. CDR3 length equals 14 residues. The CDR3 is CAISVEQVGVEQYF. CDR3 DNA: TGTGCCATCAGTGTTGAACAGGTGGGGGTCGAGCAGTACTTC.

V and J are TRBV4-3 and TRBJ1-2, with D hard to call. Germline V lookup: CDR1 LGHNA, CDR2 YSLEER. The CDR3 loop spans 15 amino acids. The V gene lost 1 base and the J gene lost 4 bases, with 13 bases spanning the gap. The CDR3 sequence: CASSQALDKFYGYTF. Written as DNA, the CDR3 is TGCGCCAGCAGCCAAGCCCTAGACAAATTCTATGGCTACACCTTC.

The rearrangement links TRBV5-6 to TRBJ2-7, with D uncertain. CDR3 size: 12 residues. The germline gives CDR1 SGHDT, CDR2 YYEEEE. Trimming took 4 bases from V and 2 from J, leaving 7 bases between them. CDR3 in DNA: TGTGCCAGCAGCCAAGGGACCTACGAGCAGTACTTC. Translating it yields CASSQGTYEQYF.

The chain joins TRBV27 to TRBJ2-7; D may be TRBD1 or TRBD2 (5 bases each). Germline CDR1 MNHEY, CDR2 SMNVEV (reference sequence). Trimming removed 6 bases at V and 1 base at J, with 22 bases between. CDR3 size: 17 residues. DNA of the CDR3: TGTGCCAGCAGATGGAGCGGAGCACCGGGGACGTCCTACGAGCAGTACTTC. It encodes CASRWSGAPGTSYEQYF.

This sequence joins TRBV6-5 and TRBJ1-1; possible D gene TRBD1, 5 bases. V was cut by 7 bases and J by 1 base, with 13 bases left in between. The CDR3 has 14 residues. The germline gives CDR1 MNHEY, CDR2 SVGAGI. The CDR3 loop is CASTNLGQNTEAFF. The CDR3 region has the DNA TGTGCCAGCACTAACCTCGGACAGAACACTGAAGCTTTCTTT.

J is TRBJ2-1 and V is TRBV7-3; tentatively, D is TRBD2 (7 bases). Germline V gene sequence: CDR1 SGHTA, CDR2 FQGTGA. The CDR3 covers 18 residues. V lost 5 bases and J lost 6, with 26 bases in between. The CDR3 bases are TGTGCCAGCAGCCCCCGGCCCTGGAGAGGGGGGGTATTCAATGAGCAGTTCTTC. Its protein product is CASSPRPWRGGVFNEQFF.

The CDR3: CASSQPFLGHIGYTF. In DNA, the CDR3 is TGCGCCAGCAGCCAACCCTTCCTGGGGCACATTGGCTACACCTTC. The rearrangement joins TRBV4-1 to TRBJ1-2; D may be TRBD1 (5 bases). This CDR3 spans 15 amino acids. Germline V CDR1 and CDR2: MGHRA, YSYEKL. V lost 2 bases and J lost 7, with 17 bases in between.

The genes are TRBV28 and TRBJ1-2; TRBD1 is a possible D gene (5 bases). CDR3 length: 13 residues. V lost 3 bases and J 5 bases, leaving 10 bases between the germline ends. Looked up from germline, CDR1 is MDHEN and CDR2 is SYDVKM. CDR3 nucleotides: TGTGCCAGCAGTTTGGTGGGACTGTATGGCTACACCTTC. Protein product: CASSLVGLYGYTF.

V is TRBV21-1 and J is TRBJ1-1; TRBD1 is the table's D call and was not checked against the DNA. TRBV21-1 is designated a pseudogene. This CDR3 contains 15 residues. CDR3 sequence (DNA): TGTGCCAGCAGCAAAGAGGGGGAGATGAACACTGAAGCTTTCTTT. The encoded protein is CASSKEGEMNTEAFF.

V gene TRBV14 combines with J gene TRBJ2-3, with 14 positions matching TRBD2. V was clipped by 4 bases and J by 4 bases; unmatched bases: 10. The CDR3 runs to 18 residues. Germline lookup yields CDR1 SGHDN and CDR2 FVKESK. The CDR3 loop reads CASSPQPGLAGASDTQYF. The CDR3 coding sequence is TGTGCCAGCAGCCCCCAACCGGGACTAGCGGGAGCGTCAGATACGCAGTATTTT.

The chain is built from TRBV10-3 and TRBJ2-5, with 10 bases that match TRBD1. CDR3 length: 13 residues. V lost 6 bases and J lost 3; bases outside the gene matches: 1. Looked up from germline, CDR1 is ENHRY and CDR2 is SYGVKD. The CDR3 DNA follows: TGTGCCATCAGAGGGACAGGGGAAGAGACCCAGTACTTC. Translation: CAIRGTGEETQYF.

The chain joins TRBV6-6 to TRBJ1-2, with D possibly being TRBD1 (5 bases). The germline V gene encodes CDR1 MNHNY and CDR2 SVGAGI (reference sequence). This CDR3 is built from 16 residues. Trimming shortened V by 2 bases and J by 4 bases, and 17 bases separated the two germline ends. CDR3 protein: CASSYTAGGKLYGYTF. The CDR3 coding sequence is TGTGCCAGCAGTTACACTGCGGGGGGTAAACTCTATGGCTACACCTTC.

CDR3 loop: CASSQGDRDSYEQYF. CDR3 nucleotide sequence: TGCGCCAGCAGCCAAGGGGACAGGGACTCCTACGAGCAGTACTTC. The rearrangement joins TRBV4-1 to TRBJ2-7; 9 nucleotides match TRBD1. The CDR3 consists of 15 residues. J was trimmed by 0 bases and V by 1 base; bases with no gene match: 1. Germline V gives CDR1 MGHRA, CDR2 YSYEKL.

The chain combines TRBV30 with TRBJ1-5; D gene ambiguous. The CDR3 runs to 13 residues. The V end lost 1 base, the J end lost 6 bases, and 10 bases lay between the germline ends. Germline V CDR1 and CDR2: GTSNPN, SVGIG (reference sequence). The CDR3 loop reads CAWSEGFGQPQHF. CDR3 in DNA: TGTGCCTGGAGTGAAGGTTTTGGTCAGCCCCAGCATTTT.

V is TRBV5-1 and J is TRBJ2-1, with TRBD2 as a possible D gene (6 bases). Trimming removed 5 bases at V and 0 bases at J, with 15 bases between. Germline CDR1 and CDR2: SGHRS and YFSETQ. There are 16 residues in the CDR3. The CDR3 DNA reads TGCGCCAGCAGACACCTCCCCGGGAGCTCCTACAATGAGCAGTTCTTC. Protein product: CASRHLPGSSYNEQFF. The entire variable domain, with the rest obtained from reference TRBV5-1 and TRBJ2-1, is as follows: KAGVTQTPRYLIKTRGQQVTLSCSPISGHRSVSWYQQTPGQGLQFLFEYFSETQRNKGNFPGRFSGRQFSNSRSEMNVSTLELGDSALYLCASRHLPGSSYNEQFFGPGTRLTVL.

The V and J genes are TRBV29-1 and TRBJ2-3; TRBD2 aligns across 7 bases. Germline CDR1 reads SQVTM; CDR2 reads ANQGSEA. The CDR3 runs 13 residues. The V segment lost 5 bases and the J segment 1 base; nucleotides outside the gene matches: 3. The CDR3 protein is CSVKAGGTDTQYF. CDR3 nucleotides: TGCAGCGTTAAGGCGGGAGGCACAGATACGCAGTATTTT.

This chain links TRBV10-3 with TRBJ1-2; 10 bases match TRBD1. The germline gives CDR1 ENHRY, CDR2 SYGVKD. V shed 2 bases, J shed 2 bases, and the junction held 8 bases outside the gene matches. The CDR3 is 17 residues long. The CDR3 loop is CAISESTWDRGNYGYTF. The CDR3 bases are TGTGCCATCAGTGAGAGCACCTGGGACAGGGGAAACTATGGCTACACCTTC.

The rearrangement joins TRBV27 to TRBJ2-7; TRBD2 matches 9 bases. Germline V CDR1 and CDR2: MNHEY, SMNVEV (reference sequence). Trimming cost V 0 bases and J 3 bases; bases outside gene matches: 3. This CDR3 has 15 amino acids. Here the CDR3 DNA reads TGTGCCAGCAGTTTATCTCCTAGCGGGATCTACGAGCAGTACTTC. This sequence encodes CASSLSPSGIYEQYF.

DNA for the CDR3: TGTGCCAGCAGCTTTTTTTTGCGGGAGGGCCGAGAGGAATTAGAGACCCAGTACTTC. Its translation: CASSFFLREGREELETQYF. V gene TRBV5-4 combines with J gene TRBJ2-5; 9 positions match TRBD2. From germline, CDR1 is SGHNT and CDR2 YYREEE (reference sequence). J lost 4 bases, V lost 2 bases, and 18 bases had no gene match. This CDR3 region has 19 residues.

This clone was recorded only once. The CDR3 nucleotides read TGTGCCAGCATCCATCTTTTGGACACAGGGGATGATAGCAATCAGCCCCAGCATTTT. This encodes CASIHLLDTGDDSNQPQHF. The rearrangement links TRBV5-8 to TRBJ1-5, with 7 bases that match TRBD1. The CDR3 sequence is 19 residues long. The germline V gene encodes CDR1 SGHTS and CDR2 YDEGEE. Trimming cost V 6 bases and J 0 bases; bases outside gene matches: 18.

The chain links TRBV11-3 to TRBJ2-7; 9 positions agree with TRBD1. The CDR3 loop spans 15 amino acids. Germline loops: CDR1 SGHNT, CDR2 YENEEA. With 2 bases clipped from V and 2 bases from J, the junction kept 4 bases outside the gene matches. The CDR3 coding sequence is TGTGCCAGCAGCTTATACCGGGACAGGGCCTACGAGCAGTACTTC. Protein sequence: CASSLYRDRAYEQYF.

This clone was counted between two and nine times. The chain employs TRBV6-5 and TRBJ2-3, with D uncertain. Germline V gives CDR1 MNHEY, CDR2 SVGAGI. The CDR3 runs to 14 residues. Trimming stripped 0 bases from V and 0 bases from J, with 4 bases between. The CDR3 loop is CASSYSDSTDTQYF. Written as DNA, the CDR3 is TGTGCCAGCAGTTACTCTGACAGCACAGATACGCAGTATTTT.

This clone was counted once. CDR3 protein: CASSGAGLAKNIQYF. CDR3 bases: TGTGCCAGCAGCGGAGCGGGACTAGCCAAAAACATTCAGTACTTC. The rearrangement joins TRBV5-6 to TRBJ2-4; 7 bases are a match to TRBD2. V lost 4 bases and J lost 0; bases outside the gene matches: 4. Germline values: CDR1 SGHDT, CDR2 YYEEEE. This CDR3 contains 15 residues.

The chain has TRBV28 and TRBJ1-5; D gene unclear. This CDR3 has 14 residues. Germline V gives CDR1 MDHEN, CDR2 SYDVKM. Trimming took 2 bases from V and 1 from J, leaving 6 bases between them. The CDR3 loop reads CASSLTQSNQPQHF. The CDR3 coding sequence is TGTGCCAGCAGTTTAACACAAAGCAATCAGCCCCAGCATTTT.

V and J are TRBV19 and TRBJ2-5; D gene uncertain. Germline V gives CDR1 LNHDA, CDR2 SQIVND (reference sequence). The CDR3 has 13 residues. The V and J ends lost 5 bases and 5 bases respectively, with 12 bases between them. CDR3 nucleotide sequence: TGTGCCAGTAGTCACATTACGGCGGAGACCCAGTACTTC. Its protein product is CASSHITAETQYF.

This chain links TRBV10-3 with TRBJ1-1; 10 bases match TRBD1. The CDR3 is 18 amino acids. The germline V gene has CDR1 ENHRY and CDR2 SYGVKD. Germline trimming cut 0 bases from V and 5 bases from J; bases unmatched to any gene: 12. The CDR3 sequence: CAISESPGQGFGRTEAFF. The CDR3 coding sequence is TGTGCCATCAGTGAGTCGCCGGGACAGGGGTTTGGTCGTACTGAAGCTTTCTTT.

The chain's CDR3 is CASRTPGDTGELFF. The CDR3 DNA sequence: TGTGCCAGTAGAACCCCAGGGGACACCGGGGAGCTGTTTTTT. This chain uses TRBV19 with TRBJ2-2; possible D gene TRBD1, 6 bases. Germline CDR1 LNHDA, CDR2 SQIVND (reference sequence). V shed 6 bases and J shed 3 bases, with 11 bases lying between them. The CDR3 contains 14 residues.

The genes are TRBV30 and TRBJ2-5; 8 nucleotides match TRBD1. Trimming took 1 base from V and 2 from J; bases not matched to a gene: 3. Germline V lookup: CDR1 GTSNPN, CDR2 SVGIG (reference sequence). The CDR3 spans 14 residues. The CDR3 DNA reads TGTGCCTGGAGTGCCGGACAGGGACAAGAGACCCAGTACTTC. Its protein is CAWSAGQGQETQYF.